Listed below are T cell receptor beta chains from one sample, sequenced in a study of cytomegalovirus exposure and HLA in healthy donors. Sequencing was performed with immunoSEQ multiplex PCR; in TCRdb, only in-frame clones are kept and a portion is missing. This sample has about 98,000 clones, with 70% found just once. Sequences were obtained from PBMCs. These receptors originate from a man between 50 and 59 years old in good health and CMV-seronegative. The CDR3 runs from the conserved cysteine through the conserved F or W. The order of the fields is clone size, D gene, V gene, J gene, CDR3 DNA, CDR3 protein. A D gene is named only where the DNA matches it firmly. Some rows have no size entry. The others give once, few or many, or a class for an expanded clone.

-	-	TRBV28	TRBJ2-7	TGTGCCAGCAGTCCCTTCTCCTACGAGCAGTACTTC	CASSPFSYEQYF
-	-	TRBV5-1	TRBJ2-1	TGCGCCAGCAGCAACGCTAGCGCGATCCACCTCTACAATGAGCAGTTCTTC	CASSNASAIHLYNEQFF
few	TRBD1	TRBV19	TRBJ2-3	TGTGCCAGTAGTATCGACAGGGGACATAGCACAGATACGCAGTATTTT	CASSIDRGHSTDTQYF
-	-	TRBV5-4	TRBJ2-7	TGTGCCAGCAGCTTGTACAGGGATGTTTACGAGCAGTACTTC	CASSLYRDVYEQYF
few	-	TRBV13	TRBJ2-7	TGTGCCAGCAGCTTAGGCCTAGGGGGTAGAAGCTACGAGCAGTACTTC	CASSLGLGGRSYEQYF
-	TRBD1	TRBV5-4	TRBJ2-1	TGTGCCAGCAGCCGACGGAACAGGGGGGACGATGAGCAGTTCTTC	CASSRRNRGDDEQFF
-	-	TRBV7-6	TRBJ2-1	TGTGCCAGCAGCTTAGGATGGGTAGGACTTTCCTACAATGAGCAGTTCTTC	CASSLGWVGLSYNEQFF
few	-	TRBV6-1	TRBJ1-6	TGTGCCAGCAGTGAAGAGGCCGGGGAAGCGTCACCCCTCCACTTT	CASSEEAGEASPLHF
-	-	TRBV30	TRBJ2-2	TGTGCCTGGAGTAGGAGAAACACCGGGGAGCTGTTTTTT	CAWSRRNTGELFF
-	-	TRBV4-1	TRBJ2-7	TGCGCCAGCAGCCAAGAACGGGGGACCCCCTACGAGCAGTACTTC	CASSQERGTPYEQYF
-	TRBD1	TRBV27	TRBJ1-5	TGTGCCAGCAGTTTACGCGGACAGGGTTTACAGCCCCAGCATTTT	CASSLRGQGLQPQHF
once	TRBD2	TRBV28	TRBJ2-1	TGTGCCAGCAGTTTAAGGGGACTAGCGGGGGGGGTCTACAATGAGCAGTTCTTC	CASSLRGLAGGVYNEQFF
-	TRBD2	TRBV18	TRBJ2-1	TGTGCCAGCTCACCATTTACGGGGGGGACCCCATTCAATGAGCAGTTCTTC	CASSPFTGGTPFNEQFF
few	-	TRBV6-1	TRBJ2-5	TGTGCCAGCAGTCGGACAGTCGCAGAGACCCAGTACTTC	CASSRTVAETQYF
-	-	TRBV5-4	TRBJ2-3	TGTGCCAGCAGCTTACTAGGCGAAACGCAGTATTTT	CASSLLGETQYF
once	-	TRBV4-2	TRBJ1-1	TGTGCCAGCAGCCCCCTGAGGGCCGATAGAGGTGAGGCTTTCTTT	CASSPLRADRGEAFF
-	TRBD2	TRBV7-3	TRBJ2-3	TGTGCCAGCAGCTTAACTCTAGCGGTTCGCACAGATACGCAGTATTTT	CASSLTLAVRTDTQYF
-	-	TRBV10-3	TRBJ2-5	TGTGCCATCAGTGGCGGGGGCAGGGGGCTTGAGACCCAGTACTTC	CAISGGGRGLETQYF
-	TRBD1	TRBV9	TRBJ1-5	TGTGCCAGCAGCGGGGGACAGGGGAATAATCAGCCCCAGCATTTT	CASSGGQGNNQPQHF
-	TRBD2	TRBV2	TRBJ2-1	TGTGCCAGCAGATTGACTAGCGGGGTTTACAATGAGCAGTTCTTC	CASRLTSGVYNEQFF
-	-	TRBV29-1	TRBJ2-1	TGCAGCGTTGCCCACAGCAATGAGCAGTTCTTC	CSVAHSNEQFF
few	-	TRBV6-7	TRBJ1-2	TGTGCCAGCAGCCGACGCACCAGGGTAGGTGGCTACACCTTC	CASSRRTRVGGYTF
few	TRBD1	TRBV6-1	TRBJ1-5	TGTGCCACTCGACAGGGGAAGAATCAGCCCCAGCATTTT	CATRQGKNQPQHF
-	TRBD2	TRBV29-1	TRBJ2-3	TGCAGCGTTGAGGGAGCCAGCGGGGTCACAGATACGCAGTATTTT	CSVEGASGVTDTQYF
-	TRBD2	TRBV27	TRBJ2-3	TGTGCCAGCAGTTTATCGATTGGCGGGGGATCAGATACGCAGTATTTT	CASSLSIGGGSDTQYF
few	TRBD1	TRBV30	TRBJ2-2	TGTGCCTGGAACCCGGGACAGGGATACACCGGGGAGCTGTTTTTT	CAWNPGQGYTGELFF
few	-	TRBV25-1	TRBJ1-3	TGTGCCAGCACACAGGGCTCTGGAAACACCATATATTTT	CASTQGSGNTIYF
-	TRBD1	TRBV6-5	TRBJ2-7	TGTGCCAGCAGTCCCGGGACAGGGGTAAACGAGCAGTACTTC	CASSPGTGVNEQYF
once	-	TRBV7-9	TRBJ1-4	TGTGCCAGCAGCTTAGTGGGGGCACCTAATGAAAAACTGTTTTTT	CASSLVGAPNEKLFF
-	-	TRBV15	TRBJ2-7	TGTGCCACCAAAAGCAGAGGGCCCACCTACGAGCAGTACTTC	CATKSRGPTYEQYF
-	-	TRBV30	TRBJ2-5	TGTGCCTGGAGTGTACGGGAGACCCAGTACTTC	CAWSVRETQYF